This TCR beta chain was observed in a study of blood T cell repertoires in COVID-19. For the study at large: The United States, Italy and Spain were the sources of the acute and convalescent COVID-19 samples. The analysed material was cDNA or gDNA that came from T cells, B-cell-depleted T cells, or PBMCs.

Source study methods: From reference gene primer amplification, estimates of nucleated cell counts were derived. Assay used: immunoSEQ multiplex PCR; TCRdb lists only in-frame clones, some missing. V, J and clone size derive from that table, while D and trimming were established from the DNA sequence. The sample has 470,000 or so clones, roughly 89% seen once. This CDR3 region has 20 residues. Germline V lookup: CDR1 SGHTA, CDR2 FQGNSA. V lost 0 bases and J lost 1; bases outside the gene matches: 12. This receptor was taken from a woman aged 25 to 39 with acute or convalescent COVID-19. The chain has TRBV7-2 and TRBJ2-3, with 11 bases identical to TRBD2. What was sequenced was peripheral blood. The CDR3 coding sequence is TGTGCCAGCAGCTTAGCGTTACTAGCGGGGGTTACGTGGGGCACAGATACGCAGTATTTT. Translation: CASSLALLAGVTWGTDTQYF. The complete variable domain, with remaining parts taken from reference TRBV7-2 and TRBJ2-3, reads GAGVSQSPSNKVTEKGKDVELRCDPISGHTALYWYRQSLGQGLEFLIYFQGNSAPDKSGLPSDRFSAERTGGSVSTLTIQRTQQEDSAVYLCASSLALLAGVTWGTDTQYFGPGTRLTVL.